The 17 T cell receptor beta chains below all came from one sample that was sequenced in a study of blood T cell repertoires in COVID-19. Assay: immunoSEQ multiplex PCR; the TCRdb copy retains only in-frame clones and omits some. Found here are roughly 360,000 clones, less than 90% of them singletons; the top ten hold roughly 5.1%. Sequenced material: PBMCs or T cells enriched from blood (not recorded which). All receptors derive from a woman aged 45-60 years who had recovered from COVID-19.

This rearrangement joins TRBV5-5 to TRBJ1-2; D is undetermined. CDR1 is SGHKS, CDR2 YYEKEE, per germline (reference sequence). V was pared by 3 bases and J by 4 bases, with 10 bases between. This CDR3 contains 13 residues. The CDR3 nucleotides read TGTGCCAGCAGCTCGGGTGGGAGCTATGGCTACACCTTC. It is translated as CASSSGGSYGYTF.

The chain carries TRBV5-1 and TRBJ1-2; 11 bases match TRBD1. The CDR3 extends over 16 amino acids. The junction had 12 bases not matched to a gene; V was cut back by 4 bases and J by 7 bases. Germline lookup yields CDR1 SGHRS and CDR2 YFSETQ. This CDR3 is CASSRDRTGQGVGYTF. CDR3 nucleotide sequence: TGCGCCAGCAGCCGGGACAGAACGGGACAGGGGGTTGGCTACACCTTC.

This chain uses TRBV30 with TRBJ2-7; TRBD1 matches at 7 bases. V gave up 3 bases and J gave up 1 base; unmatched junction bases: 9. This CDR3 has 15 residues. CDR1 and CDR2 (germline): GTSNPN, SVGIG (reference sequence). CDR3 coding DNA: TGTGCCTGGAGCAGACCTCAGGGGGTATCCTACGAGCAGTACTTC. Encoded protein: CAWSRPQGVSYEQYF.

The CDR3 coding sequence is TGCGCCAGCAGCCCCGGACAGAGCTCTGGAAACACCATATATTTT. It encodes CASSPGQSSGNTIYF. The rearrangement uses TRBV5-1 and TRBJ1-3, with D tentatively TRBD1 (6 bases). CDR3 length equals 15 residues. Germline V gene sequence: CDR1 SGHRS, CDR2 YFSETQ. The V and J ends lost 4 bases and 0 bases respectively, with 11 bases between them.

This rearrangement joins TRBV7-2 to TRBJ1-2; 11 nucleotides agree with TRBD1. Germline V gene lookup returns CDR1 SGHTA and CDR2 FQGNSA. The CDR3 consists of 16 residues. After removal of 5 bases from V and 5 bases from J, the junction contained 10 bases not matched to a gene. The DNA for the CDR3 is TGTGCCAGCAGCCGCGACAGGACAGGGGGCTGGTATGGCTACACCTTC. Amino acid sequence: CASSRDRTGGWYGYTF.

The J gene is TRBJ1-2, the V gene TRBV9; possibly TRBD1 for D (6 bases). V lost 4 bases, J lost 4 bases, and 20 bases lay in between. The CDR3 runs 16 residues. Germline CDR1 reads SGDLS; CDR2 reads YYNGEE. The DNA of the CDR3 is TGTGCCAGCAGCCCCGAAGACAGGCAATTATTCTATGGCTACACCTTC. Translating it yields CASSPEDRQLFYGYTF.

This clone was recorded once. CDR3 loop: CASRLEGGYGYTF. For the CDR3, the DNA is TGTGCCAGTAGACTAGAAGGGGGCTATGGCTACACCTTC. The chain links TRBV19 to TRBJ1-2; possibly TRBD1 for D (6 bases). The CDR3 spans 13 residues. Per the germline V gene, CDR1 is LNHDA and CDR2 is SQIVND (reference sequence). V lost 6 bases and J lost 4, with 12 bases in between. Complete variable domain (other parts from reference TRBV19 and TRBJ1-2): DGGITQSPKYLFRKEGQNVTLSCEQNLNHDAMYWYRQDPGQGLRLIYYSQIVNDFQKGDIAEGYSVSREKKESFPLTVTSAQKNPTAFYLCASRLEGGYGYTFGSGTRLTVV.

This chain links TRBV10-1 with TRBJ2-1, with D perhaps matching TRBD1 (6 bases). The CDR3 is 20 residues long. Trimming cost V 5 bases and J 3 bases, with 29 bases left between them. Germline CDR1 is WNHNN and CDR2 is SYGVQD (reference sequence). CDR3: CASSTVQGHPPGGIYNEQFF. Written as DNA, the CDR3 is TGCGCCAGCAGTACTGTTCAGGGACACCCCCCTGGGGGAATCTACAATGAGCAGTTCTTC.

The V and J genes are TRBV5-4 and TRBJ2-7; 13 nucleotides line up with TRBD2. J lost 6 bases, V lost 3 bases, and 6 bases had no gene match. Germline V gene data show CDR1 as SGHNT and CDR2 as YYREEE (reference sequence). The CDR3 sequence is 15 residues long. The CDR3, as DNA: TGTGCCAGCAGCTCCGGACTAGCGGGAGTTTCCGAGCAGTACTTC. Its translation is CASSSGLAGVSEQYF.

The chain recombines TRBV6-5 with TRBJ2-7, with D maybe TRBD1 (5 bases). The CDR3 spans 11 residues. Germline V lookup: CDR1 MNHEY, CDR2 SVGAGI. The V end lost 8 bases, the J end lost 2 bases, and 7 bases lay between the germline ends. The CDR3 protein is CASGHPYEQYF. CDR3 in DNA: TGTGCCAGCGGACACCCCTACGAGCAGTACTTC.

The table lists this clone with a few counts. The chain recombines TRBV7-9 with TRBJ1-3, with D maybe TRBD1 (5 bases). The CDR3 runs to 17 residues. Germline lookup yields CDR1 SEHNR and CDR2 FQNEAQ (reference sequence). V shed 3 bases and J shed 2 bases, with 17 bases lying between them. The CDR3 reads CASSFWGGQSTGNTIYF. In DNA, the CDR3 is TGTGCCAGCAGCTTTTGGGGAGGACAATCTACTGGAAACACCATATATTTT.

V and J are TRBV29-1 and TRBJ1-1, with D possibly TRBD1 on 5 matching bases. Germline values: CDR1 SQVTM, CDR2 ANQGSEA. This CDR3 comprises 17 residues. Trimming took 4 bases from V and 4 from J, leaving 25 bases between them. CDR3 sequence (DNA): TGCAGCGTTGCGGGGAGGCCGTTGGGGGAGGGAGGCACTGAAGCTTTCTTT. Its protein product is CSVAGRPLGEGGTEAFF.

This clone has just a few counts. The chain recombines TRBV7-9 with TRBJ1-2; D unclear. The germline gives CDR1 SEHNR, CDR2 FQNEAQ (reference sequence). V lost 2 bases and J 8 bases, leaving 12 bases between the germline ends. This CDR3 comprises 13 residues. The CDR3 bases are TGTGCCAGCAGCTTATTGATCGAGGAAGGCTACACCTTC. Protein sequence: CASSLLIEEGYTF.

The chain is built from TRBV4-3 and TRBJ1-1, with 9 bases matching TRBD1. Germline V gene sequence: CDR1 LGHNA, CDR2 YSLEER. The CDR3 contains 16 residues. Unmatched junction bases numbered 8, after V lost 2 bases and J lost 4 bases. CDR3 region: CASSQPGQGGGTEAFF. DNA of the CDR3: TGCGCCAGCAGCCAACCGGGACAGGGCGGGGGCACTGAAGCTTTCTTT.

The chain links TRBV5-1 to TRBJ1-1; 8 bases line up with TRBD1. Losses at the gene ends were 4 bases for V and 1 base for J; bases not matched to a gene: 6. CDR3 length: 15 residues. Germline values: CDR1 SGHRS, CDR2 YFSETQ. CDR3 in DNA: TGCGCCAGCAGCGTCCAGGGGGCCCGGAACACTGAAGCTTTCTTT. Protein product: CASSVQGARNTEAFF.

The V and J genes are TRBV29-1 and TRBJ1-5, with D unclear. Trimming removed 6 bases from V and 3 bases from J, with 12 bases in between. Germline-derived CDR1 and CDR2 are SQVTM and ANQGSEA. The CDR3 extends over 13 amino acids. The chain's CDR3 is CSVRYGDNQPQHF. Here the CDR3 DNA reads TGCAGCGTCCGATACGGGGACAATCAGCCCCAGCATTTT.

V gene TRBV3-1 (or the pseudogene TRBV3-2) combines with J gene TRBJ1-2; 9 nucleotides align to TRBD1. CDR3 size: 15 residues. The V and J ends lost 5 bases and 8 bases, in that order; junction bases with no gene match: 12. Germline V gene sequence: CDR1 LGHDT, CDR2 YNNKEL (reference sequence). The chain's CDR3 is CASSGGQGGSFGYTF. CDR3 in DNA: TGTGCCAGCAGCGGGGGACAGGGAGGTTCGTTCGGCTACACCTTC.